The clone carrying this T cell receptor beta chain was seen ten or more times. Its target is not known. CDR1 DFQATT and CDR2 SNEGSKA come from the germline V gene (reference sequence). The CDR3 covers 15 residues. V shed 3 bases and J shed 4 bases, with 16 bases lying between them. The data stem from a study of T-cell reconstitution after alpha-beta-depleted transplantation in children. The TCRbeta library incorporated unique molecular identifiers. TCRdb reanalysed the PCR reads using MiXCR and keeps one entry per CDR3 protein. The sample comprises around 190,000 distinct CDR3 sequences, about 6.6% of which are singletons, and 5.5% to 6.5% rests with the top ten. Study-wide points: Several hundred graft clones that had expanded were reportedly the source of alpha-beta T cells about two months after transplant.

The chain recombines TRBV20-1 with TRBJ2-1, with D possibly TRBD2 on 6 matching bases. The sample was PBMCs, taken before TCRalphabeta/CD19-depleted stem cell transplant. This TCR came from a boy aged 2 to 10 with acute lymphoblastic leukemia, due to receive a stem cell transplant. In nucleotides, the CDR3 is TGCAGTGCTAGCGGGGGTTCAAGGACTTACAATGAGCAGTTCTTC. This gives the protein CSASGGSRTYNEQFF.